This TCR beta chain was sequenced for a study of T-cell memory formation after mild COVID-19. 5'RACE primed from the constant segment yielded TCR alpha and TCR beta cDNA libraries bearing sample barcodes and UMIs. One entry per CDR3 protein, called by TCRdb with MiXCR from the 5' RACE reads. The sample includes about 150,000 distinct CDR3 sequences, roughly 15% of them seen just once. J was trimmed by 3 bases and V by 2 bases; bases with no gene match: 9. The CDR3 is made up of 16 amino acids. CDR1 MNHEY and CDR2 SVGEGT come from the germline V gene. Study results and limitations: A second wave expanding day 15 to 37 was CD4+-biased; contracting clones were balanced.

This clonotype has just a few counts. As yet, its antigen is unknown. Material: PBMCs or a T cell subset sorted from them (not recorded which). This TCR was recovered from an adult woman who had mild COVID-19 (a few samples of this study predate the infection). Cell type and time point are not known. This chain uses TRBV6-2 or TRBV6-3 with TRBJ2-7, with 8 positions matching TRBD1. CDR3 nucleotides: TGTGCCAGCAGTTACGGTTATGGGACAGGAGGCTACGAGCAGTACTTC. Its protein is CASSYGYGTGGYEQYF.